The rows below give T cell receptor beta chains drawn from one sample of a study of T-cell reconstitution after alpha-beta-depleted transplantation in children. In TCRdb, the PCR reads were re-called with MiXCR into one record per CDR3 protein. Seen here are 120,000 to 150,000 distinct CDR3 sequences, about 9% observed once, and the top ten hold roughly 18%. The sequencing here drew on PBMCs, mostly from graft donor cells, taken 180 days after TCRalphabeta/CD19-depleted stem cell transplant. The receptors derive from a female patient under 10 years old who had a stem cell transplant for congenital amegakaryocytic thrombocytopenia, so the T cells may come from the graft donor. Both conserved end residues are part of each CDR3. The D gene is left open where the match is weak. Size is omitted from some rows. Given values are once, few, many or a class for expanded clones.

many	TRBV15	.	TRBJ2-7	TGTGCCACCAGCAGAGATCGGCGGGTCACCTCCTACGAGCAGTACTTC	CATSRDRRVTSYEQYF
many	TRBV29-1	.	TRBJ2-1	TGCAGCGCCCGACGGACAGCAATCTTCAATGAGCAGTTCTTC	CSARRTAIFNEQFF
.	TRBV7-8	TRBD1	TRBJ1-6	TGTGCCAGCAGCCCCCCCGGGACAGGGGATTCACCCCTCCACTTT	CASSPPGTGDSPLHF
medium-sized	TRBV20-1	.	TRBJ1-2	TGCAGTGCCGAGAACAGCTATGGCTACACCTTC	CSAENSYGYTF
.	TRBV4-1	TRBD2	TRBJ2-5	TGCGCCACGGGCCAGGGCGGCTCACTAGCGGAAGAGACCCAGTACTTC	CATGQGGSLAEETQYF
.	TRBV5-2	.	TRBJ2-7	TGTGCCAGCACCCCCGGACGGATCTACGAGCAGTACTTC	CASTPGRIYEQYF
many	TRBV12-3/TRBV12-4	TRBD1	TRBJ2-7	TGTGCCAGCAGCGACCACTACAGGGGCACGGACGAGCAGTACTTC	CASSDHYRGTDEQYF
.	TRBV20-1	.	TRBJ2-3	TGCAGTGCAGACTCACCGGGACTAGATACGCAGTATTTT	CSADSPGLDTQYF
.	TRBV3-1	TRBD2	TRBJ2-1	TGTGCCAGCAGCCATACTAGCGGCTCCTACAATGAGCAGTTCTTC	CASSHTSGSYNEQFF
few	TRBV24-1	.	TRBJ2-3	TGTGCCACCAGTGATCAGGCCCGCTGTGGCACAGATACGCAGTATTTT	CATSDQARCGTDTQYF
many	TRBV28	.	TRBJ2-1	TGTGCCAGCAGTTTCTTGTGGCGGGATTACAATGAGCAGTTCTTC	CASSFLWRDYNEQFF
many	TRBV20-1	.	TRBJ1-2	TGCAGTGCTAGGGACAGAGCCTATGGCTACACCTTC	CSARDRAYGYTF
many	TRBV7-6	TRBD2	TRBJ2-3	TGTGCCAGCAGCCAAAGAGCGGGGGGGCCAACAGATACGCAGTATTTT	CASSQRAGGPTDTQYF
many	TRBV20-1	.	TRBJ2-3	TGCAGTGCTTCGGACTCCGCAGATACGCAGTATTTT	CSASDSADTQYF
many	TRBV20-1	TRBD1	TRBJ2-2	TGCAGTGCTAGGGGGACAGGGGGAGCCATCACCGGGGAGCTGTTTTTT	CSARGTGGAITGELFF
.	TRBV6-1	.	TRBJ1-5	TGTGCCACCAGGGACAGCAATCAGCCCCAGCATTTT	CATRDSNQPQHF
few	TRBV2	TRBD1	TRBJ2-7	TGTGCCAGCAGTGAAGGGTGGACAGGGTCTCGGCAGTACTTC	CASSEGWTGSRQYF
many	TRBV6-1	.	TRBJ2-7	TGTGCCAGCAGTAAAATAGACAGCTACGAGCAGTACTTC	CASSKIDSYEQYF
many	TRBV20-1	TRBD1	TRBJ1-6	TGCAGTGCACGCGGACAGGGATATTCACCCCTCCACTTT	CSARGQGYSPLHF
few	TRBV6-1	TRBD1	TRBJ2-7	TGTGCCAGCAAGAGACAGGGGATAACCTACGAGCAGTACTTC	CASKRQGITYEQYF
few	TRBV21-1	.	TRBJ1-2	TGTGCCAGCATGCTACCACCTCTCTTTACCGGGACAGGCTATGGCTACACCTTC	CASMLPPLFTGTGYGYTF
.	TRBV3-1	TRBD1	TRBJ2-5	TGTGCCTCCTGCCAAGATCCGGGACAGGTCTTGTACCAAGAGACCCAGTACTTC	CASCQDPGQVLYQETQYF
many	TRBV6-2/TRBV6-3	.	TRBJ2-3	TGTGCCAGCAGCTGGGGGGACGACACAGATACGCAGTATTTT	CASSWGDDTDTQYF
many	TRBV19	TRBD1	TRBJ2-7	TGTGCCAGCGGAAACAGGGGGCACCCATACGAGCAGTACTTC	CASGNRGHPYEQYF
many	TRBV4-1	.	TRBJ1-2	TGCGCCAGCAGCCAAGCGGTAAGGGATCGAGGCTACACCTTC	CASSQAVRDRGYTF
few	TRBV20-1	TRBD1	TRBJ1-5	TGCAGTGCTGTAAGACAGGGGTTGCCAAATCAGCCCCAGCATTTT	CSAVRQGLPNQPQHF
many	TRBV7-9	.	TRBJ1-2	TGTGCCAGCAGCTTCGGGGGGGGCCTACTTAACTATGGCTACACCTTC	CASSFGGGLLNYGYTF
many	TRBV20-1	.	TRBJ2-3	TGCAGTGCTAGATCTCGGGGTCTGAGCACAGATACGCAGTATTTT	CSARSRGLSTDTQYF
.	TRBV19	.	TRBJ2-2	TGTGCCAGTAGTATCGTTCTCGGAACCGGGGAGCTGTTTTTT	CASSIVLGTGELFF
many	TRBV7-9	TRBD2	TRBJ2-7	TGTGCCAGCCTCAGACGGGGGGGGGATGAGCAGTACTTC	CASLRRGGDEQYF
many	TRBV3-1	TRBD2	TRBJ2-1	TGTGCCAGCAGCCTGAGGTTAATCGGGGGGTTGGACAATGAGCAGTTCTTC	CASSLRLIGGLDNEQFF
many	TRBV6-1	.	TRBJ2-7	TGTGCCAGCAGTGCTGGTGGGTCCTACGAGCAGTACTTC	CASSAGGSYEQYF
.	TRBV29-1	TRBD2	TRBJ2-1	TGCAGCGGAGGACTAGCGGGAGATAATGAGCAGTTCTTC	CSGGLAGDNEQFF
few	TRBV7-7	TRBD2	TRBJ2-2	TGTGCCAGCAGCTTACCTAGCGGGGGCCACACCGGGGAGCTGTTTTTT	CASSLPSGGHTGELFF
many	TRBV5-1	.	TRBJ2-2	TGCGCCAGCAGCTTGGTCCAGAACACCGGGGAGCTGTTTTTT	CASSLVQNTGELFF
many	TRBV10-3	.	TRBJ2-7	TGTGCCATCAGTGATAGTCGGAGGGACCCCTACGAGCAGTACTTC	CAISDSRRDPYEQYF
few	TRBV6-5	TRBD2	TRBJ2-6	TGTGCCAGCAGTTCTACTAGCGGGGACTGGGCTGGGGCCAACGTCCTGACTTTC	CASSSTSGDWAGANVLTF
.	TRBV2	.	TRBJ1-1	TGTGCCAGCAGGGGCAACAGCATGAACACTGAAGCTTTCTTT	CASRGNSMNTEAFF
many	TRBV6-5	.	TRBJ1-2	TGTGCCAGCAGTTACCTGACAGGTCGGGGTGGCTATGGCTACACCTTC	CASSYLTGRGGYGYTF
many	TRBV5-1	TRBD1	TRBJ2-7	TGCGCCAGCAGCTACGGAACAGGGGCCGGCGAGCAGTACTTC	CASSYGTGAGEQYF
few	TRBV4-3	.	TRBJ2-5	TGCGCCAGCAGCCAAGATCTCGCCCTAGGCGGTGAAGAGACCCAGTACTTC	CASSQDLALGGEETQYF
many	TRBV7-8	.	TRBJ2-3	TGTGCCAGCAGCTTAGCCTCAAAAGATACGCAGTATTTT	CASSLASKDTQYF
many	TRBV9	.	TRBJ2-5	TGTGCCAGCAGCCCCCGGCAAGAGGAGACCCAGTACTTC	CASSPRQEETQYF
.	TRBV20-1	.	TRBJ2-1	TGCAGTGCAAGGAAAGCGGGCTACAGCTCCTACAATGAGCAGTTCTTC	CSARKAGYSSYNEQFF
many	TRBV12-3/TRBV12-4	.	TRBJ1-5	TGTGCCAGCAGTCCTGACAGGTTGAATCAGCCCCAGCATTTT	CASSPDRLNQPQHF
few	TRBV3-1	.	TRBJ2-7	TGTGCCAGCAGCCAAGTCTCGGGGGCCTCCGGGACAGCCTACGAGCAGTACTTC	CASSQVSGASGTAYEQYF
few	TRBV4-3	.	TRBJ1-6	TGCGCCAGCAGCCAAGTACCAGGGTCGCCGACCCTCCACTTT	CASSQVPGSPTLHF
many	TRBV25-1	TRBD1	TRBJ2-4	TGTGCCAGCAGTGTCGCGCCGGGACAGGGGGCTTTTTACATTCAGTACTTC	CASSVAPGQGAFYIQYF